This T cell receptor beta chain was sequenced in a study of T cells in localized non-small cell lung cancer. Findings and caveats of the study: Maximal T cell clonality occurred in uninvolved adjacent lung, with tumor ranking below it. Heterogeneity cannot be ruled out, as sequencing used one tumor region only.

The CDR3 runs to 15 residues. In germline, CDR1 is LGHNT, CDR2 FRNRAP. Trimming removed 8 bases at V and 5 bases at J, with 22 bases between. The table lists this clone with a count of one. Its specificity is unknown. Sequencing used immunoSEQ multiplex PCR; TCRdb keeps in-frame clones, though not all of them. The table lists 5,000 to 6,500 clones, approximately 90% of them singletons, with around a sixth in the top ten. The sequence was collected from a male donor at least 60 years old with stage I lung adenocarcinoma. Here the sequenced sample was peripheral blood, taken before any cancer treatment. The rearrangement uses TRBV12-5 and TRBJ2-7; TRBD1 or TRBD2 may be the D gene (5 bases each). The CDR3 protein is CASWINSGTGDEQYV. The CDR3 nucleotides read TGTGCTAGTTGGATTAATTCAGGGACCGGCGACGAGCAGTACGTC.